The present T cell receptor (beta chain) was sequenced within a study of blood T cell repertoires in COVID-19. Turning to the study itself: The origin of the acute and convalescent COVID-19 samples was the United States, Italy and Spain. The cDNA or gDNA used as material had been derived from T cells, B-cell-depleted T cells, or PBMCs.

Per the authors' pipeline: Amplification of reference gene primers provided the estimated nucleated cell counts. Clones were sequenced by immunoSEQ multiplex PCR, and TCRdb holds only the in-frame ones, with some missing. Clone size and V and J calls were adopted from that table, with D and trimming inferred from the DNA. The repertoire holds 90,000 or so clones, roughly 88% seen once, with under 30% in the top ten. This CDR3 has 14 residues. Trimming took off 0 bases at V and 1 base at J, with 7 bases between the two ends. Germline CDR1 reads LGHNA; CDR2 reads YSLEER. This chain links TRBV4-3 with TRBJ2-7; D call uncertain. Sequenced: peripheral blood. This TCR was recovered from a human donor in a cohort sampled during active COVID-19. Here the CDR3 reads CASSQDLQSYEQYF. The CDR3 DNA follows: TGCGCCAGCAGCCAAGATTTACAGTCCTACGAGCAGTACTTC.